This T cell receptor beta chain was sequenced for a study of T cell changes during pregnancy in multiple sclerosis. TCRdb's table, derived via immunoSEQ multiplex PCR, lists solely in-frame clones and lacks some. The sample includes 80,000 to 100,000 clones, around 91% of them seen just once. The CDR3 consists of 17 residues. Germline loops: CDR1 LNHNV, CDR2 YYDKDF (reference sequence). V gave up 0 bases and J gave up 4 bases; unmatched junction bases: 10. The TCR was taken from a female donor in good health, enrolled as a control in a pregnancy study. The chain has TRBV15 and TRBJ2-7, with 9 bases that match TRBD1. The source was peripheral blood, collected after pregnancy. CDR3 sequence reads: CATSRDHGGTGLYEQYF. Written as DNA, the CDR3 is TGTGCCACCAGCAGAGATCACGGTGGGACAGGGCTTTACGAGCAGTACTTC.